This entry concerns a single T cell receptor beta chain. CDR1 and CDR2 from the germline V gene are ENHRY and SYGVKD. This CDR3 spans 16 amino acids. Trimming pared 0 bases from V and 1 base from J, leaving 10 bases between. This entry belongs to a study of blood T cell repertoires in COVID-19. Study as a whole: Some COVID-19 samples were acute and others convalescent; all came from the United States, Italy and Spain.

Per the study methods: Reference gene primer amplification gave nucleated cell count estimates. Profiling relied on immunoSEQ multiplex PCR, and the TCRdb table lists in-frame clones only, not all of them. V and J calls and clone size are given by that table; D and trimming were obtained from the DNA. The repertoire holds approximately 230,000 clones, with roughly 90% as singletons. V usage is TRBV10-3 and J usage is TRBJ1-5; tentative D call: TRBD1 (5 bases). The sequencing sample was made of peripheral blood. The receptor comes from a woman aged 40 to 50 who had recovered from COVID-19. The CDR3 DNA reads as TGTGCCATCAGTGAGTCTGGTGGGGGGAGCAATCAGCCCCAGCATTTT. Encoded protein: CAISESGGGSNQPQHF.